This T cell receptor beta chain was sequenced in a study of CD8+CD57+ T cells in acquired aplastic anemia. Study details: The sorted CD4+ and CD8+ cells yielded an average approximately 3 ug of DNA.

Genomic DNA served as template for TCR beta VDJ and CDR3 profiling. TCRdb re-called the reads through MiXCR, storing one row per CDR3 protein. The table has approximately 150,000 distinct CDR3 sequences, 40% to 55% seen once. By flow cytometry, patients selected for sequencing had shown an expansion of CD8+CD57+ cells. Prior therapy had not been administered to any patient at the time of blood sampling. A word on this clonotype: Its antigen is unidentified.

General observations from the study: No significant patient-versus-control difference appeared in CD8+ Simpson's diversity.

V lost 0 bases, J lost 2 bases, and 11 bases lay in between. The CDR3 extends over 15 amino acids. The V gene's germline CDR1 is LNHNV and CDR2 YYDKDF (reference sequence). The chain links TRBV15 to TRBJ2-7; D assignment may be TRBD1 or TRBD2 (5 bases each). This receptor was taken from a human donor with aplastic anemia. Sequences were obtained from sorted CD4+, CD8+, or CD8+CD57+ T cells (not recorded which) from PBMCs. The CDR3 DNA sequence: TGTGCCACCAGCAGAGACCCGGGACGGGCCTACGAGCAGTACTTC. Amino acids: CATSRDPGRAYEQYF. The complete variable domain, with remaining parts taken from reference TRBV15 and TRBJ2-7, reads DAMVIQNPRYQVTQFGKPVTLSCSQTLNHNVMYWYQQKSSQAPKLLFHYYDKDFNNEADTPDNFQSRRPNTSFCFLDIRSPGLGDTAMYLCATSRDPGRAYEQYFGPGTRLTVT.